This TCR beta chain was recovered during a study of CD8 T cells in ankylosing spondylitis. As for this clonotype: Its antigen is undetermined.

Whole-study results and caveats: Peripheral blood held disease-linked clones only at relatively low frequency, and these were CD8+. About 8 highly homologous variants made up a TCR beta motif, and this motif appeared characteristic of ankylosing spondylitis blood. Prior literature has documented some motif variants in synovial fluid and blood from reactive arthritis. Researchers reportedly found disease-linked clones significantly enriched in matched ankylosing spondylitis synovial fluid.

Quantitative molecular-barcoded 5'-RACE generated the TCR beta libraries. TCRdb re-called the 5' RACE reads with MiXCR, one entry per CDR3 protein. The data show about 440,000 distinct CDR3 sequences, more than 15% seen once. The sequencing input was blood, either unsorted or a sorted T cell fraction (not recorded which). This receptor was identified in a male donor with ankylosing spondylitis.

This CDR3 is CSVERVAGGYQETQYF. DNA for the CDR3: TGCAGCGTTGAGAGGGTAGCGGGAGGGTACCAAGAGACCCAGTACTTC. V and J are TRBV29-1 and TRBJ2-5; TRBD2 matches 11 bases. Germline V gives CDR1 SQVTM, CDR2 ANQGSEA. CDR3 length: 16 amino acids. Trimming took 3 bases from V and 0 from J; bases not matched to a gene: 6.